Described below is a single T cell receptor (beta chain) sequence and its context. Its antigen is unknown. Germline V gene data show CDR1 as SGHTA and CDR2 as FQGNSA. This CDR3 is 15 amino acids long. 5'RACE template switching with UMIs generated TCR beta cDNA. TCRdb reprocessed the 5' RACE reads and stores each CDR3 protein as one record, lacking DNA. Its clone listing holds over 200,000 distinct CDR3 sequences. The sample comes from a study of T cells expressing NK-cell markers. Whole-study context: Sequencing covered eight donors, seven HCMV-seropositive and one seronegative.

Overall study results and limits: In several donors, these clonotypes also led the CD3+CD56-NKG2C+ fraction.

This TCR came from a man aged 18-30 years in good health. Sequences were obtained from blood T cells: a sorted CD56 or NKG2C T cell subset, CD4+ or CD8+ T cells, or bulk PBMC T cells (not recorded which). This chain joins TRBV7-2 and TRBJ2-2; with no DNA, the TCRdb D assignment of TRBD1 cannot be verified. The CDR3 loop reads CASSLTGFNTGELFF.